A single sample gave rise to the 22 T cell receptor beta chains below, sequenced in a study of response to subunit inactivated influenza vaccine. TCRdb re-called the RT-PCR reads through MiXCR, storing one row per CDR3 protein. Here the sample spans over 750,000 distinct CDR3 sequences, around 20% being singletons. The sequencing used PBMCs from blood, collected 4 to 6 days after vaccination. These receptors were obtained from a man aged 45-60 years who received an inactivated influenza vaccine.

This chain connects TRBV24-1 to TRBJ2-1, with 14 bases identical to TRBD2. The J segment lost 7 bases and the V segment lost 4 bases, leaving 11 bases of the junction unmatched. The CDR3 has 18 amino acids. Germline CDR1 is KGHDR and CDR2 is SFDVKD. CDR3 loop: CATSETTGLAGVQNEQFF. CDR3 nucleotides: TGTGCCACCAGTGAGACTACGGGACTAGCGGGAGTTCAGAATGAGCAGTTCTTC.

This clonotype was counted a few times. V usage is TRBV7-6 and J usage is TRBJ2-7; 10 bases match TRBD2. The CDR3 totals 16 residues. Germline V gives CDR1 SGHVS, CDR2 FNYEAQ. V gave up 5 bases and J gave up 0 bases; unmatched junction bases: 7. In DNA form, the CDR3 reads TGTGCCAGCAGCCCAGTAAGCGGGGGGGTCTCCTACGAGCAGTACTTC. Protein: CASSPVSGGVSYEQYF.

This chain connects TRBV4-3 to TRBJ2-6; unclear D gene. The CDR3 has 16 residues. V dropped 0 bases and J dropped 0 bases, with 6 bases sitting between them. Germline V gene sequence: CDR1 LGHNA, CDR2 YSLEER. The CDR3 reads CASSQDRSSGANVLTF. In nucleotides, the CDR3 is TGCGCCAGCAGCCAAGATAGGAGCTCTGGGGCCAACGTCCTGACTTTC.

This clonotype was observed a few times. The chain has TRBV29-1 and TRBJ2-1, with 12 bases identical to TRBD2. The CDR3 consists of 15 residues. Germline V gene data show CDR1 as SQVTM and CDR2 as ANQGSEA. V lost 2 bases to trimming and J lost 5 bases; unmatched junction nucleotides: 4. The CDR3 here is CSVEPPSGGDNEQFF. Here the CDR3 DNA reads TGCAGCGTTGAACCCCCTAGCGGGGGGGACAATGAGCAGTTCTTC.

The chain is built from TRBV12-3 or TRBV12-4 and TRBJ1-2; D possibly corresponds to TRBD1 (5 bases). The V and J ends lost 5 bases and 6 bases respectively, with 10 bases between them. The CDR3 covers 12 residues. The CDR3, as DNA: TGTGCCAGCAGTCAGGGTTCACATGGCTACACCTTC. This encodes CASSQGSHGYTF.

This clonotype was found many times. The chain uses TRBV29-1 and TRBJ2-5; D might be TRBD1 or TRBD2, each matching 5 bases. This CDR3 is built from 14 residues. Germline CDR1 and CDR2: SQVTM and ANQGSEA. V was pared by 3 bases and J by 5 bases, with 16 bases between. CDR3 loop: CSVEGLRGGETQYF. Here the CDR3 DNA reads TGCAGCGTTGAGGGATTGAGGGGTGGGGAGACCCAGTACTTC.

This clonotype was seen more than once but under ten times. This chain joins TRBV24-1 and TRBJ2-2; D not certain. V lost 3 bases and J lost 1, with 11 bases in between. The CDR3 covers 16 residues. The V gene's germline CDR1 is KGHDR and CDR2 SFDVKD. The CDR3 DNA reads as TGTGCCACCAGTGATGCGATGGGGATGAACACCGGGGAGCTGTTTTTT. Amino acids: CATSDAMGMNTGELFF.

This clonotype was seen a few times. The chain combines TRBV29-1 with TRBJ1-2; a weak D match, TRBD1 (5 bases). V was trimmed by 5 bases and J by 5 bases, leaving 12 bases between them. Germline-derived CDR1 and CDR2 are SQVTM and ANQGSEA. This CDR3 is built from 12 residues. The DNA of the CDR3 is TGCAGCGTTTGGGCCGGGGGATATGGCTACACCTTC. Its protein is CSVWAGGYGYTF.

This clonotype was observed a handful of times. The J gene is TRBJ2-3, the V gene TRBV20-1; 7 bases fit TRBD2. The germline gives CDR1 DFQATT, CDR2 SNEGSKA (reference sequence). The CDR3 sequence is 15 residues long. V shed 1 base and J 4 bases; nucleotides not matched to a gene: 8. The CDR3 DNA sequence: TGCAGTGCTAGAGCCCCCCGGGGGAGGGCAGATACGCAGTATTTT. This encodes CSARAPRGRADTQYF.

The V and J genes are TRBV27 and TRBJ2-1, with 7 bases lining up with TRBD1. Germline loops: CDR1 MNHEY, CDR2 SMNVEV (reference sequence). V lost 7 bases to trimming and J lost 5 bases; unmatched junction nucleotides: 8. The CDR3 is 14 residues long. This CDR3 is CASTRDRHNNEQFF. CDR3 in DNA: TGTGCCAGCACCCGGGACAGACATAACAATGAGCAGTTCTTC.

This clonotype was seen a handful of times. This sequence joins TRBV20-1 and TRBJ2-7; D perhaps matches TRBD2 (6 bases). Deletions cut 4 bases from V and 0 bases from J, with 13 bases between. Looked up from germline, CDR1 is DFQATT and CDR2 is SNEGSKA (reference sequence). The CDR3 loop spans 14 amino acids. CDR3: CSAIGTQSSYEQYF. DNA for the CDR3: TGCAGTGCTATAGGGACTCAGAGCTCCTACGAGCAGTACTTC.

The gene calls are TRBV2 and TRBJ2-2; 10 nucleotides agree with TRBD2. V trimming: 6 bases; J trimming: 1 base; junction bases outside the gene matches: 5. Germline CDR1 and CDR2: SNHLY and FYNNEI. This CDR3 has 16 amino acids. The CDR3 is CASRVTSGVNTGELFF. The CDR3 bases are TGTGCCAGCAGGGTCACTAGCGGGGTGAACACCGGGGAGCTGTTTTTT.

V gene TRBV27 combines with J gene TRBJ2-5, with a possible D match to TRBD1 (5 bases). Germline CDR1 is MNHEY and CDR2 is SMNVEV (reference sequence). V lost 6 bases and J 0 bases, leaving 11 bases between the germline ends. The CDR3 is 14 amino acids. The CDR3 here is CASSAGHDQETQYF. The CDR3 nucleotides are TGTGCCAGCAGCGCAGGGCATGACCAAGAGACCCAGTACTTC.

The V gene is TRBV27, the J gene TRBJ1-2, with D maybe TRBD1 (6 bases). The germline CDR1 and CDR2 sequences are MNHEY and SMNVEV (reference sequence). The germline V and J ends were trimmed by 5 bases and 5 bases, with 9 bases remaining between them. This CDR3 contains 12 residues. DNA for the CDR3: TGTGCCAGCAGTGCGCAGGGGTATGGCTACACCTTC. Translated, it gives CASSAQGYGYTF.

This rearrangement joins TRBV29-1 to TRBJ2-3, with 10 bases that match TRBD2. This CDR3 has 17 residues. CDR1 is SQVTM and CDR2 is ANQGSEA in the germline V gene. V shed 5 bases and J 2 bases; nucleotides not matched to a gene: 13. CDR3 loop: CSVSNHRTSGSTDTQYF. CDR3 nucleotide sequence: TGCAGCGTTTCCAACCATCGGACTAGCGGTTCCACAGATACGCAGTATTTT.

This clonotype was found a few times. The chain joins TRBV7-8 to TRBJ2-3, with D maybe TRBD1 (6 bases). This CDR3 is 15 amino acids long. Germline CDR1 reads SGHVS; CDR2 reads FQNEAQ. The V end lost 4 bases, the J end lost 2 bases, and 13 bases lay between the germline ends. This CDR3 is CASSSGQYLTDTQYF. For the CDR3, the DNA is TGTGCCAGCAGCTCCGGACAGTATCTCACAGATACGCAGTATTTT.

The chain uses TRBV12-3 or TRBV12-4 and TRBJ2-7; the match to TRBD2 covers 11 bases. V lost 6 bases, J lost 0 bases, and 7 bases stayed unmatched. CDR3 length equals 16 residues. DNA of the CDR3: TGTGCCAGCAGGTCCGGGACTAGCGGATTCTCCTACGAGCAGTACTTC. It codes for CASRSGTSGFSYEQYF.

The chain uses TRBV18 and TRBJ2-3; TRBD1 matches 7 bases. The length of the CDR3 is 16 residues. The V and J ends lost 2 bases and 4 bases, in that order; junction bases with no gene match: 9. CDR1 and CDR2 from the germline V gene are KGHSH and LQKENI. The CDR3 DNA is TGTGCCAGCTCACCATCGACAGGGCTTGGAGCAGATACGCAGTATTTT. This encodes CASSPSTGLGADTQYF.

J is TRBJ2-1 and V is TRBV20-1, with TRBD1 matching 9 bases. CDR3 length: 12 residues. Germline CDR1 is DFQATT and CDR2 is SNEGSKA (reference sequence). The V segment lost 7 bases and the J segment 7 bases; nucleotides outside the gene matches: 5. CDR3 region: CSGADRGNEQFF. The CDR3 nucleotides are TGCAGTGGCGCGGACAGGGGAAATGAGCAGTTCTTC.

This clonotype was recorded a few times. This rearrangement joins TRBV12-3 or TRBV12-4 to TRBJ2-5; 7 nucleotides match TRBD2. The CDR3 consists of 15 residues. The trim removed 5 bases at V and 5 bases at J, leaving 11 bases unmatched. Written as DNA, the CDR3 is TGTGCCAGCAGTCCCCGCGGGAGCCATTTTGAGACCCAGTACTTC. Encoded protein: CASSPRGSHFETQYF.

This rearrangement joins TRBV27 to TRBJ2-3; TRBD2 aligns across 7 bases. The V gene's germline CDR1 is MNHEY and CDR2 SMNVEV (reference sequence). The CDR3 has 16 residues. Trimming removed 3 bases from V and 0 bases from J; junction bases left unmatched: 6. This CDR3 reads CASSFDSRGSTDTQYF. The CDR3 coding sequence is TGTGCCAGCAGTTTCGACTCGCGGGGGAGCACAGATACGCAGTATTTT.

The genes are TRBV20-1 and TRBJ2-1; 11 bases map to TRBD2. J gave up 6 bases and V 3 bases, and 4 bases lay outside the gene matches. The CDR3 contains 14 residues. Germline values: CDR1 DFQATT, CDR2 SNEGSKA (reference sequence). Here the CDR3 reads CSASRTSGSNEQFF. CDR3 nucleotide sequence: TGCAGTGCTAGTCGAACTAGCGGGAGCAATGAGCAGTTCTTC.